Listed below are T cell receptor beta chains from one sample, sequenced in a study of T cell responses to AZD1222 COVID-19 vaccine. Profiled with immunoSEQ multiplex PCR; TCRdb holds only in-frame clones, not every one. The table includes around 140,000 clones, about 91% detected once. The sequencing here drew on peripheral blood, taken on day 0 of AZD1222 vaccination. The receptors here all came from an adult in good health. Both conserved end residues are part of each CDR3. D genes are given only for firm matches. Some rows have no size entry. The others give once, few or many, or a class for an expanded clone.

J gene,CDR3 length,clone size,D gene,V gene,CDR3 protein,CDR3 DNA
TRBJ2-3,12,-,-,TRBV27,CASSLQGGTQYF,TGTGCCAGCAGTTTACAGGGGGGAACGCAGTATTTT
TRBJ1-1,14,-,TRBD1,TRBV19,CASSPGQVNTEAFF,TGTGCCAGTAGTCCCGGACAGGTGAACACTGAAGCTTTCTTT
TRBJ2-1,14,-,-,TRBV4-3,CASSQDLEGSEQFF,TGCGCCAGCAGCCAAGATTTGGAGGGAAGTGAGCAGTTCTTC
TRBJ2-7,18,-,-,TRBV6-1,CASSANSAQPPYSYEQYF,TGTGCCAGCAGTGCAAACTCAGCCCAGCCCCCATACTCCTACGAGCAGTACTTC
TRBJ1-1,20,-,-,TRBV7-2,CASSSALLGGQGPRSTEAFF,TGTGCCAGCAGCTCAGCCTTGTTGGGAGGGCAGGGACCACGGAGCACTGAAGCTTTCTTT
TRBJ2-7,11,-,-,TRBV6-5,CASKRDYEQYF,TGTGCCAGTAAGAGGGACTACGAGCAGTACTTC
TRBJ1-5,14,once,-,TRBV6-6,CATSRGLTLSPQHF,TGTGCCACCTCTCGGGGACTTACGTTATCGCCCCAGCATTTT
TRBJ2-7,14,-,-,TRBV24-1,CATSDQEGGYEQYF,TGTGCCACCAGTGATCAGGAGGGGGGCTACGAGCAGTACTTC
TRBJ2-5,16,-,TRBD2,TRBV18,CASSPPGLAGRGTQYF,TGTGCCAGCTCACCCCCGGGACTAGCGGGCCGGGGGACCCAGTACTTC
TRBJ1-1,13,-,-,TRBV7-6,CASSLAEGTEAFF,TGTGCCAGCAGCTTAGCGGAGGGAACTGAAGCTTTCTTT
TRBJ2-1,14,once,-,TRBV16,CASSQLLGGDEQFF,TGTGCCAGCAGCCAATTGCTTGGCGGCGATGAGCAGTTCTTC
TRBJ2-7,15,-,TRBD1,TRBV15,CATSRNRDSSYEQYF,TGTGCCACCAGCAGAAACCGGGACAGTTCCTACGAGCAGTACTTC
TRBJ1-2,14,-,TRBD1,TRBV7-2,CASSLAGQDYGYTF,TGTGCCAGCAGCTTAGCGGGACAGGACTATGGCTACACCTTC
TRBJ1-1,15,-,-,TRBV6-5,CASSYQLERRGEAFF,TGTGCCAGCAGTTACCAACTCGAGAGGAGGGGAGAAGCTTTCTTT
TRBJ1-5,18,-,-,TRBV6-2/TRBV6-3,CASSNPLGTPRDYQPQHF,TGTGCCAGCAGCAACCCCCTAGGGACCCCTAGGGACTATCAGCCCCAGCATTTT
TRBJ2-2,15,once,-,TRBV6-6,CASSYAGPNTGELFF,TGTGCCAGCAGTTACGCGGGCCCGAACACCGGGGAGCTGTTTTTT
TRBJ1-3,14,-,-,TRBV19,CASSIDSSGNTIYF,TGTGCCAGTAGTATCGACAGCTCTGGAAACACCATATATTTT
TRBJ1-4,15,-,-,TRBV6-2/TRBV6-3,CASSHGRGSNEKLFF,TGTGCCAGCAGCCACGGACGAGGAAGTAATGAAAAACTGTTTTTT